The 31 T cell receptor beta chains given below trace back to one sample, sequenced in a study of OX40 agonist ivuxolimab in advanced cancers. The table came from immunoSEQ multiplex PCR; TCRdb's copy has only in-frame clones and leaves some out. Of about 93,000 clones in the sample, under 95% were seen once. The sequencing used CD4+ or CD8+ T cells sorted from blood, collected in a trial of the OX40 agonist ivuxolimab. These receptors came from an adult with an advanced solid tumor such as melanoma, head and neck, liver or kidney cancer.

The rearrangement uses TRBV19 and TRBJ2-3; no clear D gene. This CDR3 is built from 16 residues. Germline loops: CDR1 LNHDA, CDR2 SQIVND (reference sequence). V lost 1 base, J lost 0 bases, and 11 bases lay in between. The CDR3 sequence is CASSIVHSSSTDTQYF. CDR3 in DNA: TGTGCCAGTAGTATAGTTCACTCATCTAGCACAGATACGCAGTATTTT.

The J gene is TRBJ1-1, the V gene TRBV5-6; 10 bases align to TRBD1. J lost 7 bases, V lost 3 bases, and 3 bases had no gene match. CDR3 length equals 13 residues. CDR1 and CDR2 from the germline V gene are SGHDT and YYEEEE. DNA of the CDR3: TGTGCCAGCAGCTCGACAGGGGGCGGTGAAGCTTTCTTT. Protein sequence: CASSSTGGGEAFF.

The genes are TRBV13 and TRBJ1-5, with 8 nucleotides matching TRBD1. Per the germline V gene, CDR1 is PRHDT and CDR2 is FYEKMQ (reference sequence). CDR3 length: 14 amino acids. The ends lost 5 bases at V and 8 bases at J; junction bases unmatched: 8. CDR3 region: CASSTGQGLEPQHF. CDR3 sequence (DNA): TGTGCCAGCAGCACTGGACAGGGACTGGAGCCCCAGCATTTT.

V gene TRBV9 combines with J gene TRBJ1-3, with unresolved D. The CDR3 runs to 12 residues. The germline gives CDR1 SGDLS, CDR2 YYNGEE. Between the trimmed V and J ends, which lost 6 bases and 0 bases, there was a span of 4 bases. CDR3 amino acids: CASKGSGNTIYF. The DNA for the CDR3 is TGTGCCAGCAAGGGCTCTGGAAACACCATATATTTT.

V usage is TRBV6-6 and J usage is TRBJ2-3; 8 bases line up with TRBD2. Unmatched junction bases numbered 4, after V lost 5 bases and J lost 0 bases. CDR1 and CDR2 (germline): MNHNY, SVGAGI (reference sequence). The CDR3 covers 15 residues. The CDR3 reads CASSSGGPSTDTQYF. The CDR3 DNA sequence: TGTGCCAGCAGTAGCGGGGGCCCAAGCACAGATACGCAGTATTTT.

The chain combines TRBV5-1 with TRBJ2-2; 9 bases align to TRBD1. The CDR3 loop spans 17 amino acids. The junction had 12 bases not matched to a gene; V was cut back by 4 bases and J by 5 bases. The V gene's germline CDR1 is SGHRS and CDR2 YFSETQ. CDR3 nucleotide sequence: TGCGCCAGCAGCCCGAACCCGGGACAGGGATGGACCGGGGAGCTGTTTTTT. It specifies CASSPNPGQGWTGELFF.

The CDR3 spells CASSFGPYKSANTGELFF. In DNA, the CDR3 is TGTGCCAGCAGCTTCGGTCCCTACAAGAGCGCGAACACCGGGGAGCTGTTTTTT. J is TRBJ2-2 and V is TRBV5-8, with D unclear. V dropped 2 bases and J dropped 0 bases, with 17 bases sitting between them. The CDR3 length is 18 residues. The germline gives CDR1 SGHTS, CDR2 YDEGEE.

CDR3 protein: CASSPGLADTGELFF. Here the CDR3 DNA reads TGTGCCAGCAGCCCCGGACTAGCCGACACCGGGGAGCTGTTTTTT. The chain joins TRBV11-2 to TRBJ2-2, with 8 bases aligning to TRBD2. The V and J ends lost 5 bases and 3 bases, in that order; junction bases with no gene match: 5. Looked up from germline, CDR1 is SGHAT and CDR2 is FQNNGV. The CDR3 sequence is 15 residues long.

The chain carries TRBV9 and TRBJ2-7; 7 nucleotides line up with TRBD2. Trimming took 1 base from V and 2 from J; bases not matched to a gene: 6. CDR1 is SGDLS, CDR2 YYNGEE, per germline. This CDR3 is 15 amino acids long. The CDR3 sequence is CASSVSGTTAYEQYF. In DNA form, the CDR3 reads TGTGCCAGCAGCGTAAGTGGGACTACCGCCTACGAGCAGTACTTC. Combining the CDR3 with reference TRBV9 and TRBJ2-7 gives the whole variable domain DSGVTQTPKHLITATGQRVTLRCSPRSGDLSVYWYQQSLDQGLQFLIQYYNGEERAKGNILERFSAQQFPDLHSELNLSSLELGDSALYFCASSVSGTTAYEQYFGPGTRLTVT.

The V and J genes are TRBV12-5 and TRBJ1-2; D might be TRBD1 (5 bases). The CDR3 is 17 residues long. Germline CDR1 is LGHNT and CDR2 is FRNRAP. V dropped 2 bases and J dropped 6 bases, with 22 bases sitting between them. CDR3 sequence (DNA): TGTGCTAGTGGTTTGCCCCCGGGTCCCAGGGTTACAGATGGCTACACCTTC. Its translation: CASGLPPGPRVTDGYTF.

The chain joins TRBV14 to TRBJ2-1; D is undetermined. Trimming left V 3 bases short and J 5 bases short, with 5 bases between. CDR3 length equals 12 residues. The germline CDR1 and CDR2 sequences are SGHDN and FVKESK. Here the CDR3 DNA reads TGTGCCAGCAGCCAGGCTAACAATGAGCAGTTCTTC. Its protein product is CASSQANNEQFF.

The genes are TRBV30 and TRBJ1-3; tentative D call: TRBD1 (5 bases). From germline, CDR1 is GTSNPN and CDR2 SVGIG (reference sequence). The CDR3 totals 15 residues. V lost 0 bases to trimming and J lost 3 bases, with 12 bases between them. CDR3 region: CAWSVPGLGGNTIYF. The CDR3 nucleotides are TGTGCCTGGAGTGTACCAGGGCTAGGTGGAAACACCATATATTTT.

The chain carries TRBV19 and TRBJ2-1, with 9 bases aligning to TRBD2. The CDR3 loop spans 15 amino acids. The germline V gene has CDR1 LNHDA and CDR2 SQIVND (reference sequence). The V and J ends lost 6 bases and 2 bases, in that order; junction bases with no gene match: 5. This chain's CDR3 is CASSPERGAYNEQFF. The CDR3 nucleotides read TGTGCCAGTAGCCCCGAGCGGGGGGCCTACAATGAGCAGTTCTTC.

V gene TRBV20-1 combines with J gene TRBJ2-2; D is undetermined. The CDR3 length is 11 residues. In germline, CDR1 is DFQATT, CDR2 SNEGSKA (reference sequence). Trimming took 5 bases from V and 3 from J, leaving 4 bases between them. CDR3 nucleotide sequence: TGCAGTGCTCCTTACACCGGGGAGCTGTTTTTT. Translated: CSAPYTGELFF.

The chain carries TRBV7-8 and TRBJ1-2, with 7 bases matching TRBD1. The CDR3 has 14 residues. Germline V gives CDR1 SGHVS, CDR2 FQNEAQ. Unmatched junction bases numbered 10, after V lost 5 bases and J lost 7 bases. The chain's CDR3 is CASSTLRDRVGYTF. CDR3 in DNA: TGTGCCAGCAGCACCCTCCGGGACAGAGTTGGCTACACCTTC.

This chain links TRBV13 with TRBJ2-7; no clear D. Germline V gene sequence: CDR1 PRHDT, CDR2 FYEKMQ (reference sequence). Between the trimmed V and J ends, which lost 4 bases and 6 bases, there was a span of 19 bases. This CDR3 is 15 amino acids long. CDR3 sequence reads: CASSSRSRGILEQYF. As DNA, the CDR3 is TGTGCCAGCAGCTCCCGCTCCCGAGGAATTCTCGAGCAGTACTTC. The complete variable domain, with remaining parts taken from reference TRBV13 and TRBJ2-7, reads AAGVIQSPRHLIKEKRETATLKCYPIPRHDTVYWYQQGPGQDPQFLISFYEKMQSDKGSIPDRFSAQQFSDYHSELNMSSLELGDSALYFCASSSRSRGILEQYFGPGTRLTVT.

The CDR3 sequence is CASGGGADTQYF. CDR3 nucleotides: TGTGCCAGCGGAGGTGGGGCAGATACGCAGTATTTT. The chain is built from TRBV27 and TRBJ2-3; maybe TRBD2 (5 bases). The CDR3 spans 12 residues. The ends were cut back, 8 bases at V and 4 bases at J, with 10 bases in the middle. Germline V gene lookup returns CDR1 MNHEY and CDR2 SMNVEV (reference sequence).

The V gene is TRBV9, the J gene TRBJ2-2, with D tentatively TRBD2 (5 bases). Germline loops: CDR1 SGDLS, CDR2 YYNGEE. The ends were cut back, 2 bases at V and 4 bases at J, with 6 bases in the middle. The CDR3 has 13 residues. CDR3 region: CASSVEVTGELFF. The CDR3 DNA sequence: TGTGCCAGCAGCGTGGAGGTCACCGGGGAGCTGTTTTTT.

Concerning this clone itself: An end of the junction differs from the germline gene, which may be a read error. The chain's CDR3 is CASSLVGLAGGPHAYQETQYF. The CDR3 coding sequence is TGTGCTAGCAGCTTAGTTGGGCTAGCGGGGGGCCCTCATGCGTACCAAGAGACCCAGTACTTC. The V and J genes are TRBV7-7 and TRBJ2-5; 11 bases line up with TRBD2. The germline V gene has CDR1 SSHAT and CDR2 FNYEAQ (reference sequence). The CDR3 covers 21 residues.

The chain joins TRBV11-2 to TRBJ2-2; D remains unclear. The germline V gene has CDR1 SGHAT and CDR2 FQNNGV. The CDR3 consists of 12 residues. The V and J ends lost 5 bases and 6 bases respectively, with 7 bases between them. The chain's CDR3 is CASSPDAGELFF. The CDR3 region has the DNA TGTGCCAGCAGCCCTGACGCCGGGGAGCTGTTTTTT.

The J gene is TRBJ1-5, the V gene TRBV27; maybe TRBD1 (5 bases). The CDR3 contains 14 residues. V was clipped by 2 bases and J by 9 bases, with 14 bases between them. Germline loops: CDR1 MNHEY, CDR2 SMNVEV (reference sequence). The CDR3 coding sequence is TGTGCCAGCAGTTTAGGGGGAGAGGGGCGGCCCCAGCATTTT. Encoded protein: CASSLGGEGRPQHF.

The V and J genes are TRBV5-5 and TRBJ2-7; tentatively, D is TRBD1 (6 bases). Germline V gives CDR1 SGHKS, CDR2 YYEKEE (reference sequence). CDR3 size: 15 residues. The V gene lost 4 bases and the J gene lost 0 bases, with 14 bases spanning the gap. The CDR3 sequence: CASSLRGLGSYEQYF. As DNA, the CDR3 is TGTGCCAGCAGCCTCAGGGGTTTAGGCTCCTACGAGCAGTACTTC. Supplemented by reference TRBV5-5 and TRBJ2-7, the full variable domain reads DAGVTQSPTHLIKTRGQQVTLRCSPISGHKSVSWYQQVLGQGPQFIFQYYEKEERGRGNFPDRFSARQFPNYSSELNVNALLLGDSALYLCASSLRGLGSYEQYFGPGTRLTVT.

The chain carries TRBV27 and TRBJ2-1, with TRBD1 matching over 8 bases. The V gene end was trimmed by 4 bases and the J gene end by 4 bases; junction bases not matched to a gene: 6. This CDR3 comprises 15 residues. Germline V gives CDR1 MNHEY, CDR2 SMNVEV (reference sequence). This CDR3 is CASSSGGRLYNEQFF. CDR3 bases: TGTGCCAGCAGTTCAGGGGGCCGTTTATACAATGAGCAGTTCTTC.

The chain links TRBV5-8 to TRBJ1-1; the D is unclear. With 4 bases removed from V and 9 bases from J, the gap between germline ends came to 13 bases. Looked up from germline, CDR1 is SGHTS and CDR2 is YDEGEE. The CDR3 has 12 amino acids. CDR3 DNA: TGTGCCAGCAGCCTTGGACGTGGCAAAGCTTTCTTT. Its protein is CASSLGRGKAFF.

This clone was seen only once. The chain links TRBV5-6 to TRBJ2-7; tentatively, D is TRBD1 or TRBD2 (5 bases each). Germline CDR1 is SGHDT and CDR2 is YYEEEE. The CDR3 spans 12 residues. The V and J ends lost 2 bases and 8 bases respectively, with 11 bases between them. DNA for the CDR3: TGTGCCAGCAGCTTTGGGCAGGGACAGCAGTACTTC. Translation: CASSFGQGQQYF.

This clone was counted between two and nine times. This same CDR3 is encoded by further DNA sequences in the sample. The rearrangement links TRBV27 to TRBJ2-2, with D perhaps TRBD2 (6 bases). The germline V gene encodes CDR1 MNHEY and CDR2 SMNVEV (reference sequence). V dropped 6 bases and J dropped 3 bases, with 11 bases sitting between them. The CDR3 sequence is 14 residues long. The CDR3 DNA is TGTGCCAGCAGCCTGGGACTTTACACCGGGGAGCTGTTTTTT. Amino acids: CASSLGLYTGELFF.

The chain combines TRBV19 with TRBJ2-5, with unresolved D. Germline V CDR1 and CDR2: LNHDA, SQIVND (reference sequence). Trimming took 9 bases from V and 7 from J, leaving 12 bases between them. The CDR3 sequence is 11 residues long. The CDR3 loop reads CARDPFRTQYF. The CDR3 DNA sequence: TGTGCCAGAGACCCGTTTCGGACCCAGTACTTC.

J is TRBJ1-5 and V is TRBV4-1; tentative D call: TRBD1 (5 bases). The germline V and J ends were trimmed by 3 bases and 2 bases, with 8 bases remaining between them. CDR3 size: 14 residues. Germline V gene sequence: CDR1 MGHRA, CDR2 YSYEKL. CDR3 amino acids: CASSQGPRNQPQHF. Here the CDR3 DNA reads TGCGCCAGCAGCCAGGGACCGCGCAATCAGCCCCAGCATTTT.

CDR3 protein: CASSLGGQISNQPQHF. In DNA form, the CDR3 reads TGTGCCAGCAGCTTGGGGGGTCAGATCAGCAATCAGCCCCAGCATTTT. The chain uses TRBV5-6 and TRBJ1-5; D uncertain. Germline V lookup: CDR1 SGHDT, CDR2 YYEEEE. V lost 0 bases and J 1 base, leaving 11 bases between the germline ends. The CDR3 contains 16 residues.

V gene TRBV4-3 combines with J gene TRBJ1-1; no reliable D call. V lost 2 bases, J lost 2 bases, and 12 bases lay in between. Germline CDR1 and CDR2: LGHNA and YSLEER. The CDR3 totals 15 residues. CDR3 protein: CASSQQSSANTEAFF. The CDR3, as DNA: TGCGCCAGCAGCCAACAATCATCAGCTAACACTGAAGCTTTCTTT.

The CDR3 here is CASSPPRTGVTEAFF. The CDR3 nucleotides read TGCGCCAGCAGCCCACCCAGGACAGGGGTCACTGAAGCTTTCTTT. This chain connects TRBV4-1 to TRBJ1-1; 9 nucleotides agree with TRBD1. This CDR3 region has 15 residues. Germline V gives CDR1 MGHRA, CDR2 YSYEKL. J was trimmed by 4 bases and V by 4 bases; bases with no gene match: 7.